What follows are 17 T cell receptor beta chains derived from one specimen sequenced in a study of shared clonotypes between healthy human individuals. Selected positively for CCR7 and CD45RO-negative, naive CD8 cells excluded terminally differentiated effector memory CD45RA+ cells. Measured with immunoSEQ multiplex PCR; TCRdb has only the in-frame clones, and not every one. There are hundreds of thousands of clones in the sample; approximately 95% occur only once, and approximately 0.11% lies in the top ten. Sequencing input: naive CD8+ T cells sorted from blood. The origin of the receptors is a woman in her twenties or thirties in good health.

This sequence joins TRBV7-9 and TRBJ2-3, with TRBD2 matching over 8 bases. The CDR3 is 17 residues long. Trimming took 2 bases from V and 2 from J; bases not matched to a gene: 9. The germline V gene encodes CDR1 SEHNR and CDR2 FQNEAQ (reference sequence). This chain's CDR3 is CASSLSSGGSNTDTQYF. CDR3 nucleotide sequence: TGTGCCAGCAGCTTATCTTCGGGAGGGTCTAACACAGATACGCAGTATTTT.

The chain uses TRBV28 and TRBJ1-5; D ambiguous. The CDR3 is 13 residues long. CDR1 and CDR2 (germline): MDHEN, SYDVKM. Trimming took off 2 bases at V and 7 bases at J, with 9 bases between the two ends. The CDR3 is CASSLVAVQPQHF. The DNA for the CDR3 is TGTGCCAGCAGTTTAGTGGCTGTCCAGCCCCAGCATTTT.

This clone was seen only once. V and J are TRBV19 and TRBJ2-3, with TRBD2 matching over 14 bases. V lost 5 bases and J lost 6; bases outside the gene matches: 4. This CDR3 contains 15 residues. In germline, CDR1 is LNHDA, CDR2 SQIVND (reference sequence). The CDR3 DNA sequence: TGTGCCAGTAGTGTCGGGACTAGCGGGAGCGATACGCAGTATTTT. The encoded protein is CASSVGTSGSDTQYF.

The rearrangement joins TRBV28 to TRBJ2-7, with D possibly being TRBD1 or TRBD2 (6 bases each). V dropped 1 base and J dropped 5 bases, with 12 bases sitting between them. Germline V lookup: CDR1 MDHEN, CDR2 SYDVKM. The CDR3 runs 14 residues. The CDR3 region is CASSLLGGGNEQYF. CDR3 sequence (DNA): TGTGCCAGCAGTTTATTAGGGGGAGGCAACGAGCAGTACTTC.

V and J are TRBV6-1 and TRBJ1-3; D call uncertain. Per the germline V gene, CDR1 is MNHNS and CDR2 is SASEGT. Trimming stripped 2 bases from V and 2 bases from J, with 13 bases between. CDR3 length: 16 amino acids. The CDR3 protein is CASSEWGESAGNTIYF. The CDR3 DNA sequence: TGTGCCAGCAGTGAATGGGGAGAATCCGCTGGAAACACCATATATTTT.

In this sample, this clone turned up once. DNA of the CDR3: TGCGCCAGCAGCCCGACCGGGCCCGGGGGTTCACCCCTCCACTTT. Translated, it gives CASSPTGPGGSPLHF. The chain uses TRBV5-1 and TRBJ1-6, with D possibly being TRBD1 (5 bases). CDR1 is SGHRS and CDR2 is YFSETQ in the germline V gene. Trimming stripped 4 bases from V and 9 bases from J, with 17 bases between. CDR3 length: 15 residues.

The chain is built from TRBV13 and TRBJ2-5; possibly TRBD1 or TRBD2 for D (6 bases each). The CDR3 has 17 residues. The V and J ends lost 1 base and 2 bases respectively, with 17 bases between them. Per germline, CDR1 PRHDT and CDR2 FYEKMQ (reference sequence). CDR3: CASSLARGGGGQETQYF. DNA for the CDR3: TGTGCCAGCAGCTTAGCCAGAGGGGGAGGAGGACAAGAGACCCAGTACTTC.

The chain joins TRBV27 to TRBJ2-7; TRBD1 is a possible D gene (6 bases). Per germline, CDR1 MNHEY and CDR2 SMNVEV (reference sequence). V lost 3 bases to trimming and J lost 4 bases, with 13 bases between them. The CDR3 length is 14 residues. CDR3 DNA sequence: TGTGCCAGCAGTTTCAACAGGGACGGATACGAGCAGTACTTC. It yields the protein CASSFNRDGYEQYF.

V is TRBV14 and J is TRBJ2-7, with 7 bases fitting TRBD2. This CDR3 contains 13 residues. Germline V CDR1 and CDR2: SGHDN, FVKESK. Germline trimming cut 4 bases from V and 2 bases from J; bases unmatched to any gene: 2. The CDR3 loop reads CASSPGGTYEQYF. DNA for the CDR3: TGTGCCAGCAGCCCGGGAGGAACCTACGAGCAGTACTTC.

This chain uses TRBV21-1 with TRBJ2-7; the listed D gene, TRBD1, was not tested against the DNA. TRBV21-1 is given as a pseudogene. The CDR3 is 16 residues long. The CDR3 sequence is CASSKGLRRQSYEQYF. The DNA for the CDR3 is TGTGCCAGCAGCAAAGGGCTAAGGCGACAGTCCTACGAGCAGTACTTC.

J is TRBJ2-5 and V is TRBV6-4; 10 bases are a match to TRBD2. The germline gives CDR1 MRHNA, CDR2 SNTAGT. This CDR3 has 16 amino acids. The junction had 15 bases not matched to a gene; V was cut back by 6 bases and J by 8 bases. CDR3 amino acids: CASRRSNKSGGVTQYF. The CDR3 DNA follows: TGTGCCAGCAGAAGATCTAACAAGAGCGGGGGGGTAACCCAGTACTTC.

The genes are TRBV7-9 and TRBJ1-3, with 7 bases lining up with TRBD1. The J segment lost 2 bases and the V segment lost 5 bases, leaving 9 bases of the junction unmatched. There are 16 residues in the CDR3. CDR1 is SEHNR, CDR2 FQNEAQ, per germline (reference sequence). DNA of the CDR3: TGTGCCAGCAGCCAAATTACAGGGGAGGCTGGAAACACCATATATTTT. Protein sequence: CASSQITGEAGNTIYF.

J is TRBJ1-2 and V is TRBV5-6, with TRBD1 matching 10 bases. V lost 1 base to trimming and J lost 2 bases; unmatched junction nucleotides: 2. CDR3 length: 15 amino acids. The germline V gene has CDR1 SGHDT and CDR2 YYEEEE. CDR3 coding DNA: TGTGCCAGCAGCTTGATGGGACAGGGGAACTATGGCTACACCTTC. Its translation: CASSLMGQGNYGYTF.

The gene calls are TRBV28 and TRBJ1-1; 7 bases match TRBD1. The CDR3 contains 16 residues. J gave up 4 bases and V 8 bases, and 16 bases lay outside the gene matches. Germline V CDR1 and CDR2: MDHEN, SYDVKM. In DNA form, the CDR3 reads TGTGCCAGCGCCGTGGGGGAGGGGGCTTTGGGCACTGAAGCTTTCTTT. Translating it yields CASAVGEGALGTEAFF.

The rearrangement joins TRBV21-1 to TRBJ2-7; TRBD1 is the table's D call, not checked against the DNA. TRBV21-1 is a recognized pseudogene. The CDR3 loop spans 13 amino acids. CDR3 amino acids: CASSKKTDYEQYF. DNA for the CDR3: TGTGCCAGCAGCAAAAAGACAGACTACGAGCAGTACTTC.

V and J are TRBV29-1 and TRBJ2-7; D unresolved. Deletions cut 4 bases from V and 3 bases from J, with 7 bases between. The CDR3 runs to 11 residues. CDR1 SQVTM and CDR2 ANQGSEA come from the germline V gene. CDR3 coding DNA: TGCAGCGTTGCGATCGGCTACGAGCAGTACTTC. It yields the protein CSVAIGYEQYF.

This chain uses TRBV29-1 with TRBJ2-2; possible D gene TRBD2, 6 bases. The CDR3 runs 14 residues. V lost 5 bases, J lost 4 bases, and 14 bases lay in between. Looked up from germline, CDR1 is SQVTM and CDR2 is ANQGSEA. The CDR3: CSVRMTGGTGELFF. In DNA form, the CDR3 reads TGCAGCGTTAGAATGACCGGGGGCACCGGGGAGCTGTTTTTT.